This TCR beta chain was recorded in a study of beta chain features in type 1 diabetes. Study-wide context: Age, gender, cell numbers and subset yield matched between patients and controls.

V shed 0 bases and J 6 bases; nucleotides not matched to a gene: 5. CDR1 SGHRS and CDR2 YFSETQ come from the germline V gene. This CDR3 comprises 14 residues. Sequenced material consisted of expressed TCRB transcripts (all of the isolated RNA was reverse transcribed). Some clones are missing from TCRdb's copy, which holds only in-frame ones; the method was immunoSEQ multiplex PCR. The table lists 250,000 to 350,000 clones, roughly 11% of them singletons. This clone was counted only a few times. Its antigen is as yet unknown. Sorted CD4+ subsets: naive, central memory, regulatory, stem cell-like memory (CD45RO/CCR7/CD25/CD127/CD95/CD27 panel). Study results and limitations: Type 1 diabetes patients showed fewer insertions and more deletions at VDJ junctions. Naive, central memory and regulatory TCRB repertoires appeared more similar among patients than healthy donors.

The specimen sequenced was naive CD4+ T cells from blood. The genes are TRBV5-1 and TRBJ1-1; 7 nucleotides agree with TRBD1. The clonotype originates from a woman aged 25-40 years in good health. The CDR3 region is CASSLVEGAAEAFF. The CDR3, as DNA: TGCGCCAGCAGCTTGGTGGAGGGGGCCGCTGAAGCTTTCTTT.